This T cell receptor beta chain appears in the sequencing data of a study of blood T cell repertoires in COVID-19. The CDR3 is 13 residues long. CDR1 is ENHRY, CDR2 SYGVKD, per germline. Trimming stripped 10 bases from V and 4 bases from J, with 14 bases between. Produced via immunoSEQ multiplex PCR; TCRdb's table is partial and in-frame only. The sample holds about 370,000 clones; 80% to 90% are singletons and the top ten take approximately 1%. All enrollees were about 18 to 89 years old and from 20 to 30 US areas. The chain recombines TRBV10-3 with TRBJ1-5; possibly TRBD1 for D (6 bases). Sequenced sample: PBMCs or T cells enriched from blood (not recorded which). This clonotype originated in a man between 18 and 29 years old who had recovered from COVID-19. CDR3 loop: CATRTEPNQPQHF. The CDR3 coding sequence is TGTGCCACCCGGACAGAACCAAATCAGCCCCAGCATTTT.